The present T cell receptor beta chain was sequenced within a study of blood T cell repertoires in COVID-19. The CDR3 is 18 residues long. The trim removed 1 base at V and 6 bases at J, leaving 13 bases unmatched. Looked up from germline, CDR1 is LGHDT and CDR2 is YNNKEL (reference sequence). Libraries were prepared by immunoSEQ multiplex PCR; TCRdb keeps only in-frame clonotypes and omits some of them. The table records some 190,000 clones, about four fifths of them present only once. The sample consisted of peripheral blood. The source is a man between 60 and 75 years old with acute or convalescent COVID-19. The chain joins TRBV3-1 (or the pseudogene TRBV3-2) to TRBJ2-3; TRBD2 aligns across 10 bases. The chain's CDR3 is CASSQGVGASGSPDTQYF. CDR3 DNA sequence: TGTGCCAGCAGCCAAGGGGTGGGGGCTAGCGGGAGTCCGGATACGCAGTATTTT.